This T cell receptor (beta chain) was recorded in a study of early T cells in non-severe SARS-CoV-2 infection. About the research overall: Chains were unpaired, as sequencing was done on bulk RNA from unsorted whole blood. Whole-study results and caveats: Reliance on VDJdb matching favored anti-spike CD8 responses; private and CD4 specificities were missed.

This CDR3 has 15 residues. From germline, CDR1 is LNHDA and CDR2 SQIVND (reference sequence). V was cut by 2 bases and J by 2 bases, with 13 bases left in between. Individually, cDNA molecules had unique molecular identifiers attached to them. TCRdb ran MiXCR on the 5' RACE reads and lists one entry per CDR3 protein. The sample gives about 97,000 distinct CDR3 sequences, around 12% of which show up once; 6% to 7.5% is in the top ten. The table lists this clonotype with a few counts. Antigen: not known. V gene TRBV19 combines with J gene TRBJ2-7, with D maybe TRBD1 (6 bases). Sample: whole blood. The clonotype comes from an adult who was a healthcare worker with PCR-confirmed SARS-CoV-2 infection or an uninfected control (not recorded which). DNA for the CDR3: TGTGCCAGTAGTATACCTGGACAGCCACCCTACGAGCAGTACTTC. Amino acid sequence: CASSIPGQPPYEQYF.